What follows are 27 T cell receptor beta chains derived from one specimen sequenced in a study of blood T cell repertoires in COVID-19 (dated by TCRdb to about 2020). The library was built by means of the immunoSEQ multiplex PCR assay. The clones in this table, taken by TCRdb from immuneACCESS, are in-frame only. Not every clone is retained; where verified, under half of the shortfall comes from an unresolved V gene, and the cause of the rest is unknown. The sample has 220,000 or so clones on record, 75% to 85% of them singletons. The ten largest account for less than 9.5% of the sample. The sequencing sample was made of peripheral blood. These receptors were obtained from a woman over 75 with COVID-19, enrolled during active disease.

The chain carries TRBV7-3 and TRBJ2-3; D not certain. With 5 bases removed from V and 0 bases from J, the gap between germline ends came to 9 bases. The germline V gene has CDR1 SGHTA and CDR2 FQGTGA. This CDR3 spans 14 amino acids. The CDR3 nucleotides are TGTGCCAGCAGCGGCGGCCCTAGCACAGATACGCAGTATTTT. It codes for CASSGGPSTDTQYF. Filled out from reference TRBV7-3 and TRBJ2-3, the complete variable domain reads GAGVSQTPSNKVTEKGKYVELRCDPISGHTALYWYRQSLGQGPEFLIYFQGTGAADDSGLPNDRFFAVRPEGSVSTLKIQRTERGDSAVYLCASSGGPSTDTQYFGPGTRLTVL.

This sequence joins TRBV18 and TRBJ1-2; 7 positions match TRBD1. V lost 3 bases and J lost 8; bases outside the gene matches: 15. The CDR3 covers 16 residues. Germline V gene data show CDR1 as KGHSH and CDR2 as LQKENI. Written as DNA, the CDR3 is TGTGCCAGCTCACCCTCAGGGGGGAACGCCCTTGGAGGCTACACCTTC. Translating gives CASSPSGGNALGGYTF.

The CDR3: CAITRLAGGLDNEQFF. CDR3 nucleotide sequence: TGTGCCATCACCCGACTAGCGGGGGGCCTTGACAATGAGCAGTTCTTC. The chain carries TRBV10-3 and TRBJ2-1; 13 bases match TRBD2. The germline V gene has CDR1 ENHRY and CDR2 SYGVKD. The length of the CDR3 is 16 residues. J gave up 5 bases and V 7 bases, and 8 bases lay outside the gene matches.

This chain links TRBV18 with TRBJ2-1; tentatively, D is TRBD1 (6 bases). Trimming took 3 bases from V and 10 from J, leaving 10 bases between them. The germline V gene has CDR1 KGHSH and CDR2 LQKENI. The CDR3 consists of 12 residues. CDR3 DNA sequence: TGTGCCAGCTCACCTCAGACAGGCGAGCAGTTCTTC. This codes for CASSPQTGEQFF. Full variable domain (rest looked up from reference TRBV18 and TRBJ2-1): NAGVMQNPRHLVRRRGQEARLRCSPMKGHSHVYWYRQLPEEGLKFMVYLQKENIIDESGMPKERFSAEFPKEGPSILRIQQVVRGDSAAYFCASSPQTGEQFFGPGTRLTVL.

The CDR3 spells CASSPGLAGLTEQFF. DNA for the CDR3: TGTGCCAGCAGCCCTGGACTAGCGGGACTGACAGAGCAGTTCTTC. This rearrangement joins TRBV11-2 to TRBJ2-1; 12 positions match TRBD2. Trimming removed 5 bases from V and 10 bases from J; junction bases left unmatched: 9. The CDR3 is 15 residues long. The V gene's germline CDR1 is SGHAT and CDR2 FQNNGV.

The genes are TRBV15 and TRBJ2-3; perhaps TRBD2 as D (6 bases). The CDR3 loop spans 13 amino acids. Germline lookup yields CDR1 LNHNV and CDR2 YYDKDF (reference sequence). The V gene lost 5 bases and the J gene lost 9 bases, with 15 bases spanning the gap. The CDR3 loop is CATSSGGTPTQYF. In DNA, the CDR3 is TGTGCCACCAGCTCCGGCGGGACGCCGACGCAGTATTTT.

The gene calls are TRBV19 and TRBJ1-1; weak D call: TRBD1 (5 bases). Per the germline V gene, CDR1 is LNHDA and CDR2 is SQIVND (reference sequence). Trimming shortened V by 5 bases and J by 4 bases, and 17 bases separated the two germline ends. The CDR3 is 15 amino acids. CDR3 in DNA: TGTGCCAGTAGTCTCCCCCCAGGGTTGTCCACTGAAGCTTTCTTT. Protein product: CASSLPPGLSTEAFF.

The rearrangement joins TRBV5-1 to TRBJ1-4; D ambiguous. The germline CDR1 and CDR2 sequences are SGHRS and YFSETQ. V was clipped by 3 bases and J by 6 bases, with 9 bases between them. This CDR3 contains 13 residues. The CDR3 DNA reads TGCGCCAGCAGCTCGGAGTTGTATGAAAAACTGTTTTTT. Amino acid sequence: CASSSELYEKLFF.

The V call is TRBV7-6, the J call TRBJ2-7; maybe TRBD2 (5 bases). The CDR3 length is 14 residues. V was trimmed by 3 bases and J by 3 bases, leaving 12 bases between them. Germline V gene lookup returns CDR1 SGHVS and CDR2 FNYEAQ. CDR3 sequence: CASSLGVGVYEQYF. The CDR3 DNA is TGTGCCAGCAGCTTGGGTGTGGGAGTCTACGAGCAGTACTTC. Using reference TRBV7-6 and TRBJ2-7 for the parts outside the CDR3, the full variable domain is GAGVSQSPRYKVTKRGQDVALRCDPISGHVSLYWYRQALGQGPEFLTYFNYEAQQDKSGLPNDRFSAERPEGSISTLTIQRTEQRDSAMYRCASSLGVGVYEQYFGPGTRLTVT.

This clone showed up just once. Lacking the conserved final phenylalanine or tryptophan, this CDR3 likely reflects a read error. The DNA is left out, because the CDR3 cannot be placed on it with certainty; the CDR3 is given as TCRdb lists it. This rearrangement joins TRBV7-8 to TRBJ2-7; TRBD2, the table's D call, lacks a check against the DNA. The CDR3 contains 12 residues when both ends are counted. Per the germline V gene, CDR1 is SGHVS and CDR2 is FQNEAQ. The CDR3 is CASSLSTIPSTY.

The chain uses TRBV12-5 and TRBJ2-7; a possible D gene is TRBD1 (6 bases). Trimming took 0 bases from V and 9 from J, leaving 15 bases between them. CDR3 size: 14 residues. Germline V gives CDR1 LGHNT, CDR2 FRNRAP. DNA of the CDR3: TGTGCTAGTGGTTTGGTAGGTACAGGGTCTGCGCAGTACTTC. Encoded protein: CASGLVGTGSAQYF. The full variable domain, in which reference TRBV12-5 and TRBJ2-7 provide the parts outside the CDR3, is DARVTQTPRHKVTEMGQEVTMRCQPILGHNTVFWYRQTMMQGLELLAYFRNRAPLDDSGMPKDRFSAEMPDATLATLKIQPSEPRDSAVYFCASGLVGTGSAQYFGPGTRLTVT.

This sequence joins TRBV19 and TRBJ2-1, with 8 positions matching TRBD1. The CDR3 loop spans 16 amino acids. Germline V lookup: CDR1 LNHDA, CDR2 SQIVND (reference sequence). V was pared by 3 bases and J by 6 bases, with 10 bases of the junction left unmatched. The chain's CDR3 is CASSMAGRGRLNEQFF. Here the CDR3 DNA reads TGTGCCAGTAGTATGGCCGGCAGGGGGCGACTCAATGAGCAGTTCTTC. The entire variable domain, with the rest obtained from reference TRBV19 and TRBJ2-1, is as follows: DGGITQSPKYLFRKEGQNVTLSCEQNLNHDAMYWYRQDPGQGLRLIYYSQIVNDFQKGDIAEGYSVSREKKESFPLTVTSAQKNPTAFYLCASSMAGRGRLNEQFFGPGTRLTVL.

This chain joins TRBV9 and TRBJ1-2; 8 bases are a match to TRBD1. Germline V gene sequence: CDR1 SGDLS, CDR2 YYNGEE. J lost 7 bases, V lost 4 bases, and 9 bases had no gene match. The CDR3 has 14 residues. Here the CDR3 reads CASSPQGGLAGYTF. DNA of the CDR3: TGTGCCAGCAGCCCACAGGGGGGTTTAGCTGGCTACACCTTC.

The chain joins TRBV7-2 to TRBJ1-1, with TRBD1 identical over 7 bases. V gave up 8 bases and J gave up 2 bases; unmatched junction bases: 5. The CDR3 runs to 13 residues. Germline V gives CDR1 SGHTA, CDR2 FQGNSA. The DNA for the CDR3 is TGTGCCAGCGGGGGACAGATTAACACTGAAGCTTTCTTT. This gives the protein CASGGQINTEAFF.

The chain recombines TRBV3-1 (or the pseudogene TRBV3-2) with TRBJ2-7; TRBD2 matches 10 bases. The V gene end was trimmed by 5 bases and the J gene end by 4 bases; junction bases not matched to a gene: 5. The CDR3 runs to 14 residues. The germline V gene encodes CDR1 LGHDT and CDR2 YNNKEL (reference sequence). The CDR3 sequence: CASSKPGLAYEQYF. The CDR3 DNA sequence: TGTGCCAGCAGCAAACCGGGACTAGCGTACGAGCAGTACTTC.

This CDR3 is CAVSDNSYEQYF. In nucleotides, the CDR3 is TGTGCCGTGTCGGACAACTCCTACGAGCAGTACTTC. This sequence joins TRBV6-5 and TRBJ2-7; D perhaps matches TRBD1 (5 bases). Germline V gene sequence: CDR1 MNHEY, CDR2 SVGAGI. The CDR3 is 12 amino acids. V lost 11 bases and J 0 bases, leaving 11 bases between the germline ends.

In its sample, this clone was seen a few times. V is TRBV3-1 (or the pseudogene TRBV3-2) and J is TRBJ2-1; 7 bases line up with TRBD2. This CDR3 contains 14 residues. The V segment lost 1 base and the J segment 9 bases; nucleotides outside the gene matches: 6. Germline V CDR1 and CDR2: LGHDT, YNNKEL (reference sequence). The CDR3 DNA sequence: TGTGCCAGCAGCCAAGGACTAGCTTATAGTGAGCAGTTCTTC. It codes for CASSQGLAYSEQFF.

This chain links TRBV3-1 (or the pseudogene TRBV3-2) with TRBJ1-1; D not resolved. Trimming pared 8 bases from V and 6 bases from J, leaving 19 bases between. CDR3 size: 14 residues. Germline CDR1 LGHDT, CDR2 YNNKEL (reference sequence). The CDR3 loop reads CASGSGFGVPEAFF. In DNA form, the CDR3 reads TGTGCCAGCGGCTCTGGGTTTGGAGTTCCTGAAGCTTTCTTT.

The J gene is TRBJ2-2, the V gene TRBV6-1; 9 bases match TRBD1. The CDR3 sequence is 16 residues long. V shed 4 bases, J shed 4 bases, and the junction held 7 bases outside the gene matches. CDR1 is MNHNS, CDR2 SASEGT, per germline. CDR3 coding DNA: TGTGCCAGCAGTGGACACAGGGGGCGTCTCACCGGGGAGCTGTTTTTT. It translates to CASSGHRGRLTGELFF.

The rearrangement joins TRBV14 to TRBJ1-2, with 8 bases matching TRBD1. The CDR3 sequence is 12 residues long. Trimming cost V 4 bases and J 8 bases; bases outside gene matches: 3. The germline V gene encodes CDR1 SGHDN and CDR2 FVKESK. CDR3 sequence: CASSPDRVGYTF. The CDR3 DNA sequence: TGTGCCAGCAGCCCGGACAGGGTAGGCTACACCTTC.

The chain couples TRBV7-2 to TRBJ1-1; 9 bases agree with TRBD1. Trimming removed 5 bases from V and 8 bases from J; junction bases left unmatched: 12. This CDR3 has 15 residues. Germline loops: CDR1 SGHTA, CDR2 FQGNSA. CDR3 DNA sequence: TGTGCCAGCAGCCAGACAGGGGGGAAAGGAGGGGAAGCTTTCTTT. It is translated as CASSQTGGKGGEAFF.

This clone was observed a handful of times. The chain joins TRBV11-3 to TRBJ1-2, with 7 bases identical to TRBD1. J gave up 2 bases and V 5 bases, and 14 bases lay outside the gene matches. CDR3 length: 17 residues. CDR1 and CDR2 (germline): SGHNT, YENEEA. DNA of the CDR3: TGTGCCAGCAGCACCGGGACAGTCGCCTTGGCAAACTATGGCTACACCTTC. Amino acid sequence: CASSTGTVALANYGYTF.

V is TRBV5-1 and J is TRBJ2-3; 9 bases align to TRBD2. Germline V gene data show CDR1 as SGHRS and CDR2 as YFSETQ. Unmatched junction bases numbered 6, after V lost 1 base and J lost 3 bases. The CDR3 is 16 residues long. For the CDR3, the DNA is TGCGCCAGCAGCTTGTGGGGTAGCGGGGGAACAGATACGCAGTATTTT. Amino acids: CASSLWGSGGTDTQYF.

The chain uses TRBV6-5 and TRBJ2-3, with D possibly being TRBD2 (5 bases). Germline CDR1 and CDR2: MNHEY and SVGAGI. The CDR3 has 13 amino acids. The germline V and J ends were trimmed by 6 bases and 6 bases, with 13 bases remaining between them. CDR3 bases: TGTGCCAGCAGAGCCCCCGGGGAGGATACGCAGTATTTT. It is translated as CASRAPGEDTQYF.

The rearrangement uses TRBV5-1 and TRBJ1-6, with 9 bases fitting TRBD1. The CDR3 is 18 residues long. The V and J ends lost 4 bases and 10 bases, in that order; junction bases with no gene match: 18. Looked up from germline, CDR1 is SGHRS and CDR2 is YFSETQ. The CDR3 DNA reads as TGCGCCAGCAGCCCCGGGACAGGGCACTCGGATCAACAATCACCCCTCCACTTT. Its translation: CASSPGTGHSDQQSPLHF. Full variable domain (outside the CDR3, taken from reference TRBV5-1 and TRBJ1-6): KAGVTQTPRYLIKTRGQQVTLSCSPISGHRSVSWYQQTPGQGLQFLFEYFSETQRNKGNFPGRFSGRQFSNSRSEMNVSTLELGDSALYLCASSPGTGHSDQQSPLHFGNGTRLTVT.

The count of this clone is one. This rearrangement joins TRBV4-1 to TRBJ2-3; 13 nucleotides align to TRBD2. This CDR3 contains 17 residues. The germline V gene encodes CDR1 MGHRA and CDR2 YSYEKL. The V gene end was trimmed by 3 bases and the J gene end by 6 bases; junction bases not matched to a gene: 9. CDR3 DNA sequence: TGCGCCAGCAGCCAGAGGCCACTAGCGGGAGGGAGGGATACGCAGTATTTT. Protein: CASSQRPLAGGRDTQYF.

The CDR3 protein is CASSPRQKSATNEKLFF. In nucleotides, the CDR3 is TGTGCCAGCTCGCCTCGACAGAAGAGTGCAACTAATGAAAAACTGTTTTTT. V gene TRBV18 combines with J gene TRBJ1-4; a weak D match, TRBD1 (5 bases). This CDR3 contains 17 residues. Germline loops: CDR1 KGHSH, CDR2 LQKENI. V lost 6 bases and J lost 0, with 17 bases in between.